The entry below gives a single T cell receptor beta chain sequence along with its context. This record belongs to a study of blood T cell repertoires in COVID-19. Across the study: COVID-19 samples collected from the United States, Italy and Spain covered acute and convalescent phases. From T cells, B-cell-depleted T cells, or PBMCs came the material, which was cDNA or gDNA.

In the authors' workflow: Amplification from reference gene primers served as the basis for estimated nucleated cell counts. Assay: immunoSEQ multiplex PCR; the TCRdb copy retains only in-frame clones and omits some. V and J calls and clone size are given by that table; D and trimming were obtained from the DNA. Of around 180,000 clones listed, over 80% are singletons. Germline V gene lookup returns CDR1 MNHEY and CDR2 SVGEGT. The CDR3 totals 14 residues. V shed 0 bases and J shed 0 bases, with 4 bases lying between them. Material for sequencing was peripheral blood. This sequence joins TRBV6-2 or TRBV6-3 and TRBJ2-3; D ambiguous. The source of this sequence is a woman aged 25 to 39 with acute or convalescent COVID-19. CDR3 bases: TGTGCCAGCAGTTACTCCCTGAGCACAGATACGCAGTATTTT. It codes for CASSYSLSTDTQYF.